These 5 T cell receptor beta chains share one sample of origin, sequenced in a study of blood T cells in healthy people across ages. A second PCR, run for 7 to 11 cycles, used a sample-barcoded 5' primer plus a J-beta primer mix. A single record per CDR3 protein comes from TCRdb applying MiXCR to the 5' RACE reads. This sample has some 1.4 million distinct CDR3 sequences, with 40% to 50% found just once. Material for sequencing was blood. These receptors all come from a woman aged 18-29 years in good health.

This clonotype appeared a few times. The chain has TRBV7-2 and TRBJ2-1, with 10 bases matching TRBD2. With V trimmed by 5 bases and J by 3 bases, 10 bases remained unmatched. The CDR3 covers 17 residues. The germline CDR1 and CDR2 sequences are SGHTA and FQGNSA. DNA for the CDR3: TGTGCCAGCAGCCCTTCTGGACTAGCGGAGAACTACAATGAGCAGTTCTTC. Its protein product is CASSPSGLAENYNEQFF. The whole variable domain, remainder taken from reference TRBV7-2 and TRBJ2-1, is GAGVSQSPSNKVTEKGKDVELRCDPISGHTALYWYRQSLGQGLEFLIYFQGNSAPDKSGLPSDRFSAERTGGSVSTLTIQRTQQEDSAVYLCASSPSGLAENYNEQFFGPGTRLTVL.

This CDR3 reads CASSRDGDYEQYF. In DNA, the CDR3 is TGTGCCAGTAGCAGGGACGGGGACTACGAGCAGTACTTC. The chain carries TRBV6-5 and TRBJ2-7; D is possibly TRBD1 or TRBD2 (5 bases each). V lost 9 bases and J lost 3, with 15 bases in between. This CDR3 comprises 13 residues. CDR1 and CDR2 from the germline V gene are MNHEY and SVGAGI.

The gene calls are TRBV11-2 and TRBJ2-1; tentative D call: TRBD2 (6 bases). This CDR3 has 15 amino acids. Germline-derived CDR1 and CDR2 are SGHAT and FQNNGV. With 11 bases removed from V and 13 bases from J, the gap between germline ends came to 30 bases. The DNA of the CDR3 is TGTGCCTGCCCACCCCCGGCGGGAAGGCAAGAGACCCAGTTCTTC. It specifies CACPPPAGRQETQFF.

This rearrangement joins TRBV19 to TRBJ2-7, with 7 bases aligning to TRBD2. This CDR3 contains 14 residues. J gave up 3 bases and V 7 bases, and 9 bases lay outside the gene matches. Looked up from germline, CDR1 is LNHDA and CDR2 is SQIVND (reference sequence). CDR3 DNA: TGTGCCAGTACGCCGGGAGGCTCGCACTACGAGCAGTACTTC. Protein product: CASTPGGSHYEQYF.

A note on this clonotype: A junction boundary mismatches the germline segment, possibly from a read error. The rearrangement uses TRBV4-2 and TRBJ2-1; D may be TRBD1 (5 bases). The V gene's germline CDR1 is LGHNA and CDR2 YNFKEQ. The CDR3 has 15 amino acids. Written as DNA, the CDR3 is TGTGACAGCAGCCAAGATAGGGGTAGCTTCGATGAGCAGTTCTTC. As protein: CDSSQDRGSFDEQFF.